This T cell receptor (beta chain) was recorded in a study of T cell responses to AZD1222 COVID-19 vaccine. The overall study: Pooling of second doses given at about 4 or about 12 weeks was done. Findings and limits, study-wide: Following two doses of AZD1222, Spike-specific TCR breadth and depth rose. Repertoire samples came only from after the peak T cell response.

Sequencing used immunoSEQ multiplex PCR; TCRdb keeps in-frame clones, though not all of them. Of about 100,000 clones in the sample, roughly 88% were seen once. Turning to this clone: What it recognizes is unknown.

The material sequenced was peripheral blood, taken on day 0 of AZD1222 vaccination. The sequence was collected from an adult in good health.

The CDR3 region has the DNA TGCGCCAGCAGCTTGGATTCAGTAAAGGGCTACACCTTC. This sequence encodes CASSLDSVKGYTF. The J gene is TRBJ1-2, the V gene TRBV5-1; D gene uncertain. The ends were cut back, 0 bases at V and 8 bases at J, with 11 bases in the middle. Germline CDR1 reads SGHRS; CDR2 reads YFSETQ. This CDR3 has 13 amino acids.